What follows describes a single T cell receptor beta chain. The entry originates in a study of blood T cell repertoires in COVID-19. Study-wide background: The origin of the acute and convalescent COVID-19 samples was the United States, Italy and Spain. The cDNA or gDNA used as material had been derived from T cells, B-cell-depleted T cells, or PBMCs.

In the source study's methods: Reference gene primer amplification gave nucleated cell count estimates. The assay was immunoSEQ multiplex PCR, and TCRdb's table has in-frame clones only and misses some. V, J and clone size are those of that table, while D and trimming were read from the DNA. The sample contains about 200,000 clones, approximately 85% of which appear only once. The CDR3 runs to 14 residues. V lost 4 bases and J lost 5; bases outside the gene matches: 5. The germline gives CDR1 MNHEY, CDR2 SVGAGI. Sequenced input: peripheral blood. The clonotype was recovered from a human donor with active or convalescent COVID-19. The donor label of this sample is uncertain. The chain uses TRBV6-5 and TRBJ2-5; 9 positions match TRBD2. The CDR3 reads CASSFLAGTETQYF. Written as DNA, the CDR3 is TGTGCCAGCAGTTTCCTAGCGGGGACCGAGACCCAGTACTTC.